These 30 T cell receptor beta chains came from one sample sequenced in a study of regulatory T cells in long-lasting Graves disease listed by TCRdb under 2021. Library creation used multiplex PCR. The sequencer was an Illumina HiSeq 4000. To build TCR beta libraries, CDR3 regions were amplified by Arm-PCR using iRepertoire HTBI primers. TCRdb trimmed public reads at Q25 via fastp, called clones via MiXCR and kept in-frame beta chains. Entries that share a CDR3 protein sequence are merged under the most common genes and DNA. This sample lists under 350,000 distinct CDR3 sequences; more than 20% were detected once. Around three fifths of the sample is held by the ten biggest clonotypes. Reading the label with the study, this specimen's time point is: persistent/refractory GD, antithyroid drugs over 5 years with positive TRAb. For both TCR sequencing and RNA sequencing, RNA was extracted from PBMCs using TRIzol.

The sample here was peripheral blood mononuclear cells (PBMCs), taken when the disease was refractory, from a patient treated with antithyroid drugs. The receptors shown here come from a female donor with Graves disease.

This clonotype occurred many times. The rearrangement uses TRBV28 and TRBJ2-5; D possibly corresponds to TRBD1 (6 bases). Germline V gene sequence: CDR1 MDHEN, CDR2 SYDVKM. With 5 bases removed from V and 1 base from J, the gap between germline ends came to 14 bases. The CDR3 is 15 residues long. CDR3 bases: TGTGCCAGCAGTAACAGGGCCCTCTCCCAAGAGACCCAGTACTTC. Protein: CASSNRALSQETQYF.

A few counts support this clonotype. The chain uses TRBV28 and TRBJ1-5, with 7 nucleotides matching TRBD1. Germline CDR1 MDHEN, CDR2 SYDVKM. Trimming took 6 bases from V and 2 from J; bases not matched to a gene: 19. The CDR3 has 19 amino acids. CDR3 nucleotide sequence: TGTGCCAGCAGCCTACCGACCGGGACAGTACCAATGGGCAATCAGCCCCAGCATTTT. Translating it yields CASSLPTGTVPMGNQPQHF. Combining the CDR3 with reference TRBV28 and TRBJ1-5 gives the whole variable domain DVKVTQSSRYLVKRTGEKVFLECVQDMDHENMFWYRQDPGLGLRLIYFSYDVKMKEKGDIPEGYSVSREKKERFSLILESASTNQTSMYLCASSLPTGTVPMGNQPQHFGDGTRLSIL.

The table lists this clonotype with many counts. V gene TRBV6-1 combines with J gene TRBJ1-2, with D hard to call. The length of the CDR3 is 15 residues. Per the germline V gene, CDR1 is MNHNS and CDR2 is SASEGT. V dropped 6 bases and J dropped 8 bases, with 22 bases sitting between them. The CDR3 loop reads CASSPTGRPGGGYTF. The CDR3 region has the DNA TGTGCCAGCAGCCCCACCGGCAGGCCGGGAGGAGGCTACACCTTC.

The J gene is TRBJ2-2, the V gene TRBV11-2; D is ambiguous. The germline V gene encodes CDR1 SGHAT and CDR2 FQNNGV. V lost 1 base, J lost 4 bases, and 7 bases lay in between. The CDR3 contains 14 residues. The CDR3 coding sequence is TGTGCCAGCAGCTTAGTGGTCAGCACCGGGGAGCTGTTTTTT. This translates into CASSLVVSTGELFF.

As regards this clonotype: Mismatch with germline at one junction end may stem from a read error. The chain employs TRBV27 and TRBJ2-7, with D possibly matching TRBD1 (6 bases). This CDR3 comprises 14 residues. Germline V CDR1 and CDR2: MNHEY, SMNVEV (reference sequence). The CDR3: CTSRLGQFSYEQYF. CDR3 DNA: TGTACCAGCAGACTTGGACAGTTCTCCTACGAGCAGTACTTC.

The CDR3 loop reads CSARGSGKLNYEQYF. Written as DNA, the CDR3 is TGCAGTGCTAGGGGTAGCGGGAAGCTAAACTACGAGCAGTACTTC. V gene TRBV20-1 combines with J gene TRBJ2-7, with 8 bases matching TRBD2. The germline gives CDR1 DFQATT, CDR2 SNEGSKA (reference sequence). Germline trimming cut 3 bases from V and 3 bases from J; bases unmatched to any gene: 10. The CDR3 has 15 amino acids.

V is TRBV28 and J is TRBJ1-4; D not certain. This CDR3 has 13 amino acids. Germline V lookup: CDR1 MDHEN, CDR2 SYDVKM. The V and J ends lost 5 bases and 10 bases respectively, with 14 bases between them. The CDR3 protein is CASSLVREGKLFF. CDR3 DNA: TGTGCCAGCAGTCTCGTAAGGGAGGGAAAACTGTTTTTT.

This clonotype was counted ten times or more. CDR3 amino acids: CASSLYRTSGLYEQYF. CDR3 nucleotides: TGTGCCAGCAGTTTGTACAGGACTAGCGGATTGTACGAGCAGTACTTC. The gene calls are TRBV28 and TRBJ2-7, with 10 bases lining up with TRBD2. Germline V CDR1 and CDR2: MDHEN, SYDVKM. The CDR3 totals 16 residues. The trim removed 3 bases at V and 4 bases at J, leaving 9 bases unmatched.

Remarks on this clonotype: A single base is all that separates this from a far larger clone, so a read error is likely. The CDR3 sequence: CASSPDRGRAGYTF. CDR3 sequence (DNA): TGTGCCAGCAGCCCGGACAGGGGCAGGGCCGGCTACACCTTC. The V call is TRBV27, the J call TRBJ1-2; 9 bases match TRBD1. CDR1 and CDR2 from the germline V gene are MNHEY and SMNVEV (reference sequence). With V trimmed by 6 bases and J by 8 bases, 10 bases remained unmatched. The CDR3 has 14 residues.

The chain combines TRBV4-1 with TRBJ1-5; no firm D call. CDR1 and CDR2 (germline): MGHRA, YSYEKL. V was trimmed by 4 bases and J by 3 bases, leaving 16 bases between them. The CDR3 contains 16 residues. CDR3 protein: CASSPYRAVDNQPQHF. The CDR3 region has the DNA TGCGCCAGCAGCCCCTACCGAGCAGTTGACAATCAGCCCCAGCATTTT.

This sequence joins TRBV28 and TRBJ2-2; D remains ambiguous. The V end was cut by 8 bases, the J end by 6 bases, with 4 bases between. CDR1 and CDR2 from the germline V gene are MDHEN and SYDVKM. The CDR3 loop spans 10 amino acids. The CDR3 nucleotides read TGTGCCAGCCAGGCCGGGGAGCTGTTTTTT. It yields the protein CASQAGELFF.

This chain links TRBV6-1 with TRBJ2-7; 10 nucleotides align to TRBD2. Germline V gene data show CDR1 as MNHNS and CDR2 as SASEGT. This CDR3 region has 14 residues. The trim removed 5 bases at V and 6 bases at J, leaving 7 bases unmatched. The CDR3 coding sequence is TGTGCCAGCAGTCCCCTAGCGGGAGAACGCGAGCAGTACTTC. It codes for CASSPLAGEREQYF.

With regard to this clonotype: A clone one base away is much larger, so this may be a read error. This chain uses TRBV28 with TRBJ1-5, with 10 bases lining up with TRBD1. CDR3 length: 21 amino acids. The germline V gene encodes CDR1 MDHEN and CDR2 SYDVKM. Here the CDR3 reads CASSYSVTGTGALGSNQLQHF. CDR3 nucleotide sequence: TGTGCCAGCAGTTATTCCGTCACCGGGACAGGGGCTTTAGGAAGCAATCAGCTCCAGCATTTT.

This clonotype has just a few counts. The chain is built from TRBV28 and TRBJ1-5; TRBD1 is a possible D gene (5 bases). This CDR3 region has 15 residues. Trimming took off 2 bases at V and 4 bases at J, with 12 bases between the two ends. Germline V CDR1 and CDR2: MDHEN, SYDVKM. CDR3 residues: CASSLRGRGNQPQHF. The CDR3 coding sequence is TGTGCCAGCAGTTTAAGGGGTAGAGGAAATCAGCCCCAGCATTTT.

In the case of this clonotype: The CDR3 does not close with the conserved phenylalanine or tryptophan, likely indicating a read error. The V and J genes are TRBV20-1 and TRBJ1-1; D unresolved. The CDR3 length is 10 residues. CDR1 and CDR2 (germline): DFQATT, SNEGSKA (reference sequence). V was clipped by 6 bases and J by 4 bases, with 6 bases between them. The CDR3 bases are TGCAGTGCCCTCAGCACTGAAGCTTTCCTT. Translating gives CSALSTEAFL.

This clonotype was seen more than once but under ten times. CDR3 sequence reads: CASAPGTGDYEQYF. CDR3 nucleotide sequence: TGTGCCAGCGCCCCCGGGACAGGGGACTACGAGCAGTACTTC. This rearrangement joins TRBV3-1 to TRBJ2-7; 10 bases fit TRBD1. Looked up from germline, CDR1 is LGHDT and CDR2 is YNNKEL (reference sequence). Trimming cost V 8 bases and J 3 bases; bases outside gene matches: 7. The CDR3 consists of 14 residues.

In its sample, this clonotype was seen a few times. The chain joins TRBV12-3 or TRBV12-4 to TRBJ2-6, with 9 bases matching TRBD1. The CDR3 spans 17 residues. Trimming cost V 7 bases and J 0 bases; bases outside gene matches: 7. The CDR3 sequence is CASKLTGGNSGANVLTF. CDR3 bases: TGTGCCAGCAAGTTGACAGGGGGGAACTCTGGGGCCAACGTCCTGACTTTC.

This clonotype has ten or more counts. This sequence joins TRBV7-2 and TRBJ2-1, with no clear D. Germline-derived CDR1 and CDR2 are SGHTA and FQGNSA. The CDR3 sequence is 15 residues long. Trimming removed 1 base at V and 0 bases at J, with 7 bases between. The CDR3 protein is CASSLGWSSYNEQFF. In DNA form, the CDR3 reads TGTGCCAGCAGCTTAGGCTGGAGCTCCTACAATGAGCAGTTCTTC.

This clonotype occurred many times. The chain recombines TRBV6-1 with TRBJ2-2, with D possibly matching TRBD2 (5 bases). Looked up from germline, CDR1 is MNHNS and CDR2 is SASEGT. This CDR3 spans 13 amino acids. Trimming left V 8 bases short and J 4 bases short, with 11 bases between. CDR3 nucleotides: TGTGCCAGCTCTAGCTATGGCACCGGGGAGCTGTTTTTT. Protein sequence: CASSSYGTGELFF.

The sample holds a few counts of this clonotype. The chain joins TRBV7-9 to TRBJ1-3; D gene ambiguous. This CDR3 is built from 14 residues. V lost 7 bases to trimming and J lost 0 bases, with 10 bases between them. The germline CDR1 and CDR2 sequences are SEHNR and FQNEAQ (reference sequence). The CDR3 DNA follows: TGTGCCAGCACCTCTGTGAGCTCTGGAAACACCATATATTTT. As protein: CASTSVSSGNTIYF.

Many counts were recorded for this clonotype. The rearrangement joins TRBV6-1 to TRBJ2-5; 7 nucleotides agree with TRBD1. The germline CDR1 and CDR2 sequences are MNHNS and SASEGT. This CDR3 has 16 residues. J was trimmed by 1 base and V by 6 bases; bases with no gene match: 11. Here the CDR3 DNA reads TGTGCCAGCAGGCCCAGGATCGGGACAGCCCAAGAGACCCAGTACTTC. It is translated as CASRPRIGTAQETQYF.

The chain uses TRBV7-3 and TRBJ1-6, with 7 nucleotides matching TRBD1. Losses at the gene ends were 5 bases for V and 8 bases for J; bases not matched to a gene: 18. Looked up from germline, CDR1 is SGHTA and CDR2 is FQGTGA. The CDR3 has 18 amino acids. The chain's CDR3 is CASSLNGRTGDPDSPLHF. In DNA, the CDR3 is TGTGCCAGCAGCCTAAACGGAAGAACAGGGGACCCCGATTCACCCCTCCACTTT.

V usage is TRBV27 and J usage is TRBJ1-4; possible D gene TRBD1, 6 bases. Trimming shortened V by 7 bases and J by 5 bases, and 14 bases separated the two germline ends. Per germline, CDR1 MNHEY and CDR2 SMNVEV (reference sequence). CDR3 length: 14 amino acids. In DNA form, the CDR3 reads TGTGCCAGCACCAGGGGACCGGAAAATGAAAAACTGTTTTTT. Protein: CASTRGPENEKLFF.

The chain carries TRBV28 and TRBJ2-3, with unresolved D. Germline loops: CDR1 MDHEN, CDR2 SYDVKM. The CDR3 covers 14 residues. The V gene lost 5 bases and the J gene lost 3 bases, with 12 bases spanning the gap. In DNA, the CDR3 is TGTGCCAGCAGTAACGCGCTGGCGACAGATACGCAGTATTTT. Encoded protein: CASSNALATDTQYF.

In this sample, this clonotype turned up many times. This chain uses TRBV11-1 with TRBJ2-7; 11 nucleotides agree with TRBD1. This CDR3 has 16 amino acids. Trimming cost V 4 bases and J 4 bases; bases outside gene matches: 9. The V gene's germline CDR1 is SGHAT and CDR2 FQDESV (reference sequence). The DNA of the CDR3 is TGTGCCAGCAGCTCAGACCCGGACAGGGGGCTTTACGAGCAGTACTTC. This sequence encodes CASSSDPDRGLYEQYF.

This chain joins TRBV20-1 and TRBJ2-7; 8 nucleotides agree with TRBD2. The germline gives CDR1 DFQATT, CDR2 SNEGSKA (reference sequence). Germline trimming cut 0 bases from V and 3 bases from J; bases unmatched to any gene: 7. The CDR3 has 15 amino acids. The CDR3 loop reads CSARDRGTRLYEQYF. In DNA form, the CDR3 reads TGCAGTGCTAGAGATCGGGGGACTAGGCTCTACGAGCAGTACTTC.

The chain couples TRBV28 to TRBJ2-2; 8 bases are shared with TRBD2. The germline V gene encodes CDR1 MDHEN and CDR2 SYDVKM. V gave up 3 bases and J gave up 4 bases; unmatched junction bases: 4. This CDR3 contains 15 residues. CDR3 bases: TGTGCCAGCAGTTTGCGTAGCGGGATCACCGGGGAGCTGTTTTTT. This codes for CASSLRSGITGELFF.

This clonotype was seen a handful of times. One end of the junction fails to match germline, which may point to a read error. This CDR3 is CSAREQFYSYTF. CDR3 in DNA: TGCAGTGCTAGAGAACAATTCTATAGCTACACCTTC. V gene TRBV20-1 combines with J gene TRBJ1-2; no clear D gene. CDR1 is DFQATT and CDR2 is SNEGSKA in the germline V gene (reference sequence). This CDR3 is built from 12 residues.

The V and J genes are TRBV10-2 and TRBJ1-1; D gene unclear. Germline assignment: CDR1 WSHSY and CDR2 SAAADI. This CDR3 comprises 15 residues. The germline V and J ends were trimmed by 3 bases and 1 base, with 12 bases remaining between them. CDR3 sequence reads: CASSERGRGNTEAFF. The CDR3 DNA follows: TGCGCCAGCAGTGAACGGGGTCGGGGGAACACTGAAGCTTTCTTT.

As concerns this clonotype: It is unclear where the CDR3 begins or ends on the DNA, so no DNA is shown, and the CDR3 is as TCRdb lists it. The chain employs TRBV5-6 and TRBJ1-1. CDR1 is SGHDT and CDR2 is YYEEEE in the germline V gene. The CDR3 has 15 residues if both end residues are counted. The CDR3 loop is CASSFGNGKDTEAFF.